This T cell receptor beta chain originates from a study of blood T cell repertoires in COVID-19. With 2 bases removed from V and 4 bases from J, the gap between germline ends came to 20 bases. Germline CDR1 and CDR2: MDHEN and SYDVKM. The CDR3 runs to 18 residues. Sequencing used immunoSEQ multiplex PCR; TCRdb keeps in-frame clones, though not all of them. The profile covers about 160,000 clones, with around nine tenths appearing a single time and around 0.5% taken by the ten largest. This chain connects TRBV28 to TRBJ1-4, with a possible D match to TRBD1 (5 bases). This receptor was obtained from a man aged 50 to 59 with acute or convalescent COVID-19. The specimen was peripheral blood. CDR3 nucleotides: TGTGCCAGCAGTTTACTCGCTGGGGGGGGGACTGTTAATGAAAAACTGTTTTTT. Its translation is CASSLLAGGGTVNEKLFF.